One and the same sample provided the 15 T cell receptor beta chains below, sequenced in a study of blood T cell repertoires in COVID-19. TCRdb's copy holds only in-frame clones and misses some; the assay was immunoSEQ multiplex PCR. Of over 60,000 clones detected, roughly four fifths appear once; the ten largest clones hold approximately 15%. The sequencing input was peripheral blood. These receptors all stem from a man in his sixties with COVID-19, enrolled during active disease.

This chain uses TRBV12-5 with TRBJ1-1; TRBD1 might be the D (6 bases). Germline V gene lookup returns CDR1 LGHNT and CDR2 FRNRAP. The V end was cut by 6 bases, the J end by 1 base, with 21 bases between. The CDR3 is 17 amino acids. As DNA, the CDR3 is TGTGCTAGTGGCCTAAACCGGGACATAAGGTGGAACACTGAAGCTTTCTTT. Translation: CASGLNRDIRWNTEAFF.

The V and J genes are TRBV11-1 and TRBJ1-1; tentative D call: TRBD1 (6 bases). CDR3 length equals 14 residues. V was cut by 5 bases and J by 5 bases, with 15 bases left in between. Per the germline V gene, CDR1 is SGHAT and CDR2 is FQDESV (reference sequence). CDR3 nucleotide sequence: TGTGCCAGCAGCCCCACAGGGCGAAGGACTGAAGCTTTCTTT. This encodes CASSPTGRRTEAFF. Full variable domain (rest looked up from reference TRBV11-1 and TRBJ1-1): EAEVAQSPRYKITEKSQAVAFWCDPISGHATLYWYRQILGQGPELLVQFQDESVVDDSQLPKDRFSAERLKGVDSTLKIQPAELGDSAMYLCASSPTGRRTEAFFGQGTRLTVV.

This chain links TRBV28 with TRBJ2-2; the match to TRBD1 covers 7 bases. Germline V lookup: CDR1 MDHEN, CDR2 SYDVKM. The CDR3 consists of 13 residues. The ends lost 8 bases at V and 6 bases at J; junction bases unmatched: 6. The CDR3 DNA reads as TGTGCCAGCCAGGACAGGAGGTCCGGGGAGCTGTTTTTT. Its protein product is CASQDRRSGELFF.

The chain carries TRBV10-3 and TRBJ2-3, with 8 bases lining up with TRBD2. CDR1 is ENHRY and CDR2 is SYGVKD in the germline V gene. This CDR3 has 15 amino acids. The ends lost 9 bases at V and 4 bases at J; junction bases unmatched: 12. CDR3 sequence: CAIRPGLEGSDTQYF. The CDR3 DNA follows: TGTGCCATAAGACCGGGACTAGAGGGGTCAGATACGCAGTATTTT.

The table lists this clone with a few counts. V is TRBV30 and J is TRBJ2-1; D call uncertain. V lost 8 bases, J lost 3 bases, and 17 bases lay in between. Looked up from germline, CDR1 is GTSNPN and CDR2 is SVGIG (reference sequence). The CDR3 totals 14 residues. CDR3 coding DNA: TGTGCCGGATCTGACGGTGCTAGCTACAATGAGCAGTTCTTC. Protein product: CAGSDGASYNEQFF.

This clone was recorded once. The genes are TRBV30 and TRBJ1-2; D is ambiguous. CDR1 is GTSNPN, CDR2 SVGIG, per germline (reference sequence). V was trimmed by 4 bases and J by 1 base, leaving 10 bases between them. This CDR3 is built from 13 residues. DNA of the CDR3: TGTGCCTGGACGGCTGGAGGTAACTATGGCTACACCTTC. This encodes CAWTAGGNYGYTF.

The chain recombines TRBV2 with TRBJ2-3; D remains unclear. This CDR3 is built from 15 residues. Trimming shortened V by 5 bases and J by 0 bases, and 12 bases separated the two germline ends. CDR1 is SNHLY and CDR2 is FYNNEI in the germline V gene. CDR3 sequence reads: CASSSVSSSTDTQYF. CDR3 sequence (DNA): TGTGCCAGCAGTTCGGTGAGCTCTAGCACAGATACGCAGTATTTT.

This chain links TRBV11-2 with TRBJ1-6, with a possible D match to TRBD1 (6 bases). Trimming removed 4 bases at V and 7 bases at J, with 11 bases between. This CDR3 spans 14 amino acids. Germline values: CDR1 SGHAT, CDR2 FQNNGV. The CDR3 protein is CASSSGTQNSPLHF. The CDR3 DNA follows: TGTGCCAGCAGCTCCGGGACACAAAATTCACCCCTCCACTTT.

This chain uses TRBV5-1 with TRBJ2-5; 7 bases align to TRBD2. CDR1 is SGHRS, CDR2 YFSETQ, per germline. The ends lost 3 bases at V and 4 bases at J; junction bases unmatched: 9. This CDR3 has 15 amino acids. The DNA for the CDR3 is TGCGCCAGCAGCTCCGCTACTAGCGCGGCAGAGACCCAGTACTTC. Encoded protein: CASSSATSAAETQYF.

The chain recombines TRBV5-1 with TRBJ1-6; the D gene is possibly TRBD1 (5 bases). Trimming stripped 3 bases from V and 7 bases from J, with 11 bases between. Germline assignment: CDR1 SGHRS and CDR2 YFSETQ. The CDR3 totals 14 residues. CDR3 residues: CASSSTTANSPLHF. The CDR3 DNA follows: TGCGCCAGCAGCTCCACGACAGCGAATTCACCCCTCCACTTT.

This chain uses TRBV6-4 with TRBJ1-1, with D perhaps matching TRBD1 (5 bases). The CDR3 extends over 13 amino acids. Deletions cut 5 bases from V and 5 bases from J, with 12 bases between. Germline values: CDR1 MRHNA, CDR2 SNTAGT. CDR3 region: CASSSTGGTEAFF. The CDR3 nucleotides read TGTGCCAGCAGTTCGACGGGGGGGACTGAAGCTTTCTTT.

The rearrangement joins TRBV14 to TRBJ2-1; 13 nucleotides align to TRBD2. V lost 1 base, J lost 6 bases, and 0 bases stayed unmatched. The CDR3 covers 15 residues. CDR1 SGHDN and CDR2 FVKESK come from the germline V gene. The CDR3 DNA sequence: TGTGCCAGCAGCCAAGGACTAGCGGGAGGCAATGAGCAGTTCTTC. Its protein product is CASSQGLAGGNEQFF.

This sequence joins TRBV29-1 and TRBJ2-3, with D unresolved. V shed 7 bases and J shed 6 bases, with 11 bases lying between them. The germline V gene encodes CDR1 SQVTM and CDR2 ANQGSEA. The CDR3 runs to 11 residues. In DNA form, the CDR3 reads TGCAGCGAAATTGAGGCTGATACGCAGTATTTT. Residues: CSEIEADTQYF.

The rearrangement links TRBV5-1 to TRBJ2-1; D perhaps matches TRBD2 (5 bases). The germline V gene encodes CDR1 SGHRS and CDR2 YFSETQ. Trimming pared 0 bases from V and 5 bases from J, leaving 15 bases between. The CDR3 has 16 residues. For the CDR3, the DNA is TGCGCCAGCAGCTTGGCCCCAGGCGTGGGAGACAATGAGCAGTTCTTC. Protein sequence: CASSLAPGVGDNEQFF.

The gene calls are TRBV19 and TRBJ1-5, with a tentative D call TRBD1 (5 bases). CDR1 is LNHDA and CDR2 is SQIVND in the germline V gene (reference sequence). Trimming cost V 7 bases and J 4 bases, with 14 bases left between them. The CDR3 covers 14 residues. CDR3 sequence (DNA): TGTGCCAGTAATCAGGTGGGGGGAAATCAGCCCCAGCATTTT. Translation: CASNQVGGNQPQHF.